This entry is about one T cell receptor (beta chain). Its antigen remains unknown. Sequencing used immunoSEQ multiplex PCR; TCRdb keeps in-frame clones, though not all of them. This table holds 4,500 to 6,000 clones, 61% found once. The data belong to a study of T cells after posttransplantation cyclophosphamide. The V gene lost 8 bases and the J gene lost 4 bases, with 6 bases spanning the gap. The CDR3 runs 11 residues. Germline CDR1 ENHRY, CDR2 SYGVKD. Study-wide results and caveats: Donor CD8+ memory clones often dominated recipient blood repertoires at later times.

The genes are TRBV10-3 and TRBJ1-3; D is unclear. This receptor was obtained from a woman aged 60-75 years in good health, CMV-negative, and a related stem cell transplant donor. What was sequenced was memory CD8+ T cells sorted from blood. The CDR3 nucleotides are TGTGCCATCCCATCAGGAAACACCATATATTTT. It codes for CAIPSGNTIYF.